These 27 T cell receptor beta chains originate from one sample sequenced in a study of tumor-infiltrating lymphocytes in primary liver carcinoma. Researchers generated TCR beta cDNA from 500 to 600 ng of total RNA, relying on a constant-region primer. Modified slightly, ARM-PCR produced TCR beta libraries over three nested multiplex PCR rounds. A C-beta reverse primer was combined with TRBV1-TRBV30 forward primers in the first two PCR rounds, and each round had around 11 cycles. TCRdb redid the calling of the multiplex PCR reads with MiXCR, one entry per CDR3 protein. This table holds roughly 100,000 distinct CDR3 sequences, around 80% found once. Between 20 and 30 mg of unsorted bulk tissue served as the source from which RNA and DNA were co-extracted. Source material: liver tumor tissue from sampling region 3. As for subset: tumor region T3, left-lateral pole. Receptor source: a man in his forties or fifties with primary liver carcinoma and hepatitis B virus infection.

The chain links TRBV5-4 to TRBJ2-3; the match to TRBD2 covers 10 bases. CDR1 SGHNT and CDR2 YYREEE come from the germline V gene (reference sequence). Trimming at V came to 6 bases and at J to 8 bases, leaving 18 bases not matched to a gene. The CDR3 consists of 17 residues. The CDR3 bases are TGTGCCAGCATCGCCCCCGGGACTAGCGCTGTGGGGGTTACGCAGTATTTT. This codes for CASIAPGTSAVGVTQYF.

This rearrangement joins TRBV28 to TRBJ1-4, with TRBD1 identical over 9 bases. The V gene end was trimmed by 7 bases and the J gene end by 8 bases; junction bases not matched to a gene: 11. The CDR3 totals 15 residues. Germline lookup yields CDR1 MDHEN and CDR2 SYDVKM. The CDR3 DNA reads TGTGCCAGCATCGGATCGTACAGGGGGCAAGAAAAACTGTTTTTT. Protein: CASIGSYRGQEKLFF.

About this clonotype itself: Compared with germline, one end of the junction differs, possibly owing to a read error. The J gene is TRBJ1-1, the V gene TRBV12-3 or TRBV12-4; TRBD1 might be the D (5 bases). This CDR3 has 13 residues. CDR3 nucleotide sequence: TGTGCCAGTAGTTTCAGGGAAGACACTGAAGCTTTCTTT. This encodes CASSFREDTEAFF.

V usage is TRBV6-1 and J usage is TRBJ2-1, with a possible D match to TRBD1 (6 bases). V gave up 4 bases and J gave up 8 bases, with 12 bases separating them. The CDR3 contains 13 residues. From germline, CDR1 is MNHNS and CDR2 SASEGT. DNA of the CDR3: TGTGCCAGCAGTGGAGGGACACGCGATGAGCAGTTCTTC. Protein product: CASSGGTRDEQFF.

As concerns this clonotype: A junction end diverges from the germline sequence, so it may reflect a read error. The CDR3 coding sequence is TGCGCCAGCAGCAACAGGGTCCCAAACACCGGGGTGCTGTTTTTT. Translating it yields CASSNRVPNTGVLFF. This sequence joins TRBV5-1 and TRBJ2-2, with D perhaps matching TRBD1 (6 bases). In germline, CDR1 is SGHRS, CDR2 YFSETQ. The CDR3 covers 15 residues.

Details on this clonotype: The junction departs from germline at one end; a sequencing error may be responsible. V and J are TRBV24-1 and TRBJ2-6; the D gene could be TRBD1 or TRBD2 (5 bases each). The CDR3 covers 16 residues. CDR1 is KGHDR, CDR2 SFDVKD, per germline. CDR3 loop: CATSDLGETGANVLNF. CDR3 DNA: TGTGCCACCAGTGACCTGGGAGAAACTGGGGCCAACGTCCTGAATTTC.

Note on this clonotype: Because it lacks the conserved phenylalanine or tryptophan at the end, this CDR3 is likely a read error. This chain links TRBV5-4 with TRBJ1-2; D may be TRBD1 (5 bases). CDR1 SGHNT and CDR2 YYREEE come from the germline V gene (reference sequence). The CDR3 is 14 residues long. The V end lost 3 bases, the J end lost 7 bases, and 16 bases lay between the germline ends. In DNA, the CDR3 is TGTGCCAGCAGCTCGGACATTTCCTTTAGTGGCTACACCCTC. It yields the protein CASSSDISFSGYTL.

This chain joins TRBV6-5 and TRBJ2-1; TRBD1 is a possible D gene (8 bases). V was pared by 6 bases and J by 16 bases, with 19 bases between. CDR3 size: 12 residues. Germline-derived CDR1 and CDR2 are MNHEY and SVGAGI. This CDR3 reads CASRQGGNEHFF. In DNA, the CDR3 is TGTGCCAGCAGACAGGGGGGGAATGAACACTTCTTC.

About this clonotype: A read error may explain this, as a much larger clone is one base away. V and J are TRBV2 and TRBJ2-7; D unresolved. V gave up 0 bases and J gave up 8 bases, with 5 bases separating them. This CDR3 spans 11 amino acids. In germline, CDR1 is SNHLY, CDR2 FYNNEI. The CDR3 DNA is TGTGCCAGCAGTGAAGCGGGTAAGCAGTACTTC. Protein product: CASSEAGKQYF. Full variable domain (outside the CDR3, taken from reference TRBV2 and TRBJ2-7): EPEVTQTPSHQVTQMGQEVILRCVPISNHLYFYWYRQILGQKVEFLVSFYNNEISEKSEIFDDQFSVERPDGSNFTLKIRSTKLEDSAMYFCASSEAGKQYFGPGTRLTVT.

V and J are TRBV4-3 and TRBJ2-2, with D perhaps TRBD2 (5 bases). Between the trimmed V and J ends, which lost 0 bases and 13 bases, there was a span of 12 bases. The CDR3 spans 13 residues. Germline CDR1 and CDR2: LGHNA and YSLEER. CDR3 in DNA: TGCGCCAGCAGCCAAGACTGGTACGGGATGCTGTTTTTT. This encodes CASSQDWYGMLFF.

On this clonotype itself: One junction end disagrees with the germline gene, perhaps due to a read error. The chain recombines TRBV5-1 with TRBJ1-2; D unclear. Per the germline V gene, CDR1 is SGHRS and CDR2 is YFSETQ. The CDR3 consists of 13 residues. CDR3 DNA: TGCGCCTGCAGCTTACTGTCGGACTATGGCTACACCTTC. This encodes CACSLLSDYGYTF.

For this clonotype: One base away lies a much larger clone, so this may be a sequencing read error. The chain carries TRBV20-1 and TRBJ2-5; D perhaps matches TRBD2 (6 bases). V gave up 6 bases and J gave up 8 bases, with 19 bases separating them. Germline V gene data show CDR1 as DFQATT and CDR2 as SNEGSKA (reference sequence). This CDR3 is built from 13 residues. CDR3 sequence: CSAPVRETQTQYF. CDR3 in DNA: TGCAGTGCGCCGGTCCGGGAGACCCAAACCCAGTACTTC.

In regard to this clonotype: A read error may account for a junction end that differs from germline. This chain uses TRBV5-4 with TRBJ2-5; tentatively, D is TRBD2 (5 bases). The V gene's germline CDR1 is SGHNT and CDR2 YYREEE (reference sequence). The CDR3 is 14 amino acids. The CDR3 nucleotides are TGTGCCAACAGCTCCCCGACATGGGAGGAGACCCAGTACTTC. It codes for CANSSPTWEETQYF.

CDR3 amino acids: CASSQDRSGSGVRNEEFF. CDR3 coding DNA: TGTGCCAGCAGCCAAGATCGGAGCGGGAGTGGGGTAAGGAATGAGGAATTCTTC. The V call is TRBV14, the J call TRBJ2-1, with 8 nucleotides matching TRBD2. Germline-derived CDR1 and CDR2 are SGHDN and FVKESK. With V trimmed by 0 bases and J by 16 bases, 23 bases remained unmatched. This CDR3 has 18 amino acids.

Remarks on this clonotype: Possible read error: a much larger clone is one base away. This rearrangement joins TRBV28 to TRBJ1-5; a weak D match, TRBD1 (6 bases). V was pared by 2 bases and J by 1 base, with 18 bases between. Germline V CDR1 and CDR2: MDHEN, SYDVKM. This CDR3 region has 18 residues. CDR3 nucleotide sequence: TGTGCCAGCAGTTTACCAAACTGGGCAGGGGAGAGCAATCAGCCCCAGCATTTT. Translating gives CASSLPNWAGESNQPQHF.

This clonotype was recorded once. The junction does not match germline at one end; this may be a read error. This chain uses TRBV6-1 with TRBJ2-7; 9 bases line up with TRBD1. CDR3 length equals 15 residues. Germline V CDR1 and CDR2: MNHNS, SASEGT. The CDR3 loop is CARSEGQGYSYEQYF. The CDR3 DNA reads TGTGCCAGAAGTGAGGGACAGGGTTACTCATACGAGCAGTACTTC.

In the case of this clonotype: One end of the junction fails to match germline, which may point to a read error. The V gene is TRBV5-1, the J gene TRBJ2-2; possible D gene TRBD1, 5 bases. The CDR3 totals 14 residues. Germline CDR1 SGHRS, CDR2 YFSETQ. CDR3 DNA sequence: TGCGCCAACAGCCCACCAGGGATCGCAGGGGAGCTGTTTTTT. Its translation: CANSPPGIAGELFF.

As regards this clonotype: An end of the junction differs from the germline gene, which may be a read error. For the CDR3, the DNA is TGTGCAAGCAGTTACTCTGAGGGATGGCCTGATGAGCAGTTCTTC. This translates into CASSYSEGWPDEQFF. The V and J genes are TRBV6-5 and TRBJ2-1, with TRBD2 as a possible D gene (5 bases). Germline lookup yields CDR1 MNHEY and CDR2 SVGAGI. The CDR3 extends over 15 amino acids.

The genes are TRBV2 and TRBJ2-2; D uncertain. Germline CDR1 and CDR2: SNHLY and FYNNEI. Trimming stripped 2 bases from V and 3 bases from J, with 4 bases between. There are 13 residues in the CDR3. CDR3 bases: TGTGCCAGCAGTGAACGGGACACCGGGGAGCTGTTTTTT. Protein: CASSERDTGELFF.

This clonotype was observed once. Relative to the germline gene, one junction end is altered; a read error may explain this. This chain connects TRBV28 to TRBJ2-5; D uncertain. This CDR3 is 12 amino acids long. The germline gives CDR1 MDHEN, CDR2 SYDVKM. CDR3 nucleotide sequence: TGTGCCAGCAATTTACAAAAAGAGGCCCAGTACTTC. The encoded protein is CASNLQKEAQYF.

The rearrangement links TRBV7-9 to TRBJ2-7, with D maybe TRBD2 (6 bases). The CDR3 has 15 residues. V shed 0 bases and J shed 3 bases, with 12 bases lying between them. The germline gives CDR1 SEHNR, CDR2 FQNEAQ (reference sequence). The CDR3 loop is CASSLALGGLYEQYF. In nucleotides, the CDR3 is TGTGCCAGCAGCTTAGCATTGGGAGGCCTCTACGAGCAGTACTTC.

About this clonotype: The germline gene is not matched at one end of the junction; a read error may be the cause. This chain connects TRBV4-2 to TRBJ2-5; D is possibly TRBD2 (5 bases). The germline gives CDR1 LGHNA, CDR2 YNFKEQ. The CDR3 spans 15 residues. CDR3 sequence reads: CGSSQAEPHGETQYF. CDR3 nucleotide sequence: TGTGGCAGCAGCCAAGCGGAGCCCCATGGGGAGACCCAGTACTTC.

Comment on this clonotype: One end of the junction varies from germline; a read error may be responsible. The genes are TRBV5-1 and TRBJ2-6; D may be TRBD1 or TRBD2 (6 bases each). The V gene's germline CDR1 is SGHRS and CDR2 YFSETQ. The CDR3 totals 18 residues. CDR3 in DNA: TGTGCCAGCAGCTCGGGGGCCGGTATAACGTCTGGGGCCAAGGTCCTGACTTTC. The encoded protein is CASSSGAGITSGAKVLTF. The full variable domain, rest sourced from reference TRBV5-1 and TRBJ2-6, is KAGVTQTPRYLIKTRGQQVTLSCSPISGHRSVSWYQQTPGQGLQFLFEYFSETQRNKGNFPGRFSGRQFSNSRSEMNVSTLELGDSALYLCASSSGAGITSGAKVLTFGAGSRLTVL.

Here the CDR3 DNA reads TGTGCCACTAGCCGACGGACAGGGTCAGGTATCAATGAGCAGTTCTTC. It encodes CATSRRTGSGINEQFF. V usage is TRBV4-2 and J usage is TRBJ2-1; 8 bases agree with TRBD1. This CDR3 is 16 amino acids long. V was pared by 10 bases and J by 6 bases, with 17 bases of the junction left unmatched. Germline CDR1 reads LGHNA; CDR2 reads YNFKEQ.

In regard to this clonotype: Here the CDR3 omits its conserved ending phenylalanine or tryptophan, so a read error is the likely source. J is TRBJ2-7 and V is TRBV30, with D perhaps being TRBD1 or TRBD2 (5 bases each). This CDR3 has 10 residues. V gave up 5 bases and J gave up 9 bases, with 11 bases separating them. Germline CDR1 GTSNPN, CDR2 SVGIG (reference sequence). CDR3 residues: CAWEGNRQYL. DNA for the CDR3: TGTGCCTGGGAGGGGAATAGGCAGTACTTA.

For this clonotype: A clone one base away is much larger, so this may be a read error. The chain recombines TRBV2 with TRBJ1-4; unclear D gene. Germline V CDR1 and CDR2: SNHLY, FYNNEI. The CDR3 is made up of 13 amino acids. CDR3 loop: CTSSLTTNEKLFF. In DNA, the CDR3 is TGTACCAGCAGCCTCACAACAAATGAAAAACTGTTTTTT.

V gene TRBV7-9 combines with J gene TRBJ2-5, with D maybe TRBD1 (6 bases). The CDR3 totals 15 residues. Germline CDR1 is SEHNR and CDR2 is FQNEAQ (reference sequence). V shed 6 bases and J shed 3 bases, with 17 bases lying between them. CDR3 loop: CASSFWIGGEETQYF. The DNA of the CDR3 is TGTGCCAGCAGTTTCTGGATAGGGGGAGAAGAGACCCAGTACTTC. Together with reference TRBV7-9 and TRBJ2-5, the CDR3 gives the full variable domain: DTGVSQNPRHKITKRGQNVTFRCDPISEHNRLYWYRQTLGQGPEFLTYFQNEAQLEKSRLLSDRFSAERPKGSFSTLEIQRTEQGDSAMYLCASSFWIGGEETQYFGPGTRLLVL.